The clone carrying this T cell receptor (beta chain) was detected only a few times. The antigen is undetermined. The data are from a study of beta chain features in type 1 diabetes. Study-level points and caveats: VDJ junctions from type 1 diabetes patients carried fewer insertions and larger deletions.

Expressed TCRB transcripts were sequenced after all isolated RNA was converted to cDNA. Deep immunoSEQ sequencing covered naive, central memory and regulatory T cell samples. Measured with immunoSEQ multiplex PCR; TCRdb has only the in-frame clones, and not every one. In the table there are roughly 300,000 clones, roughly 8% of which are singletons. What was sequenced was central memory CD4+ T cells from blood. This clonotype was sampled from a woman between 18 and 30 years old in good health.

The chain's CDR3 is CASSSSTFNEQFF. DNA for the CDR3: TGTGCCAGCAGCTCTTCGACCTTCAATGAGCAGTTCTTC. The chain recombines TRBV7-9 with TRBJ2-1; no definite D call. CDR3 size: 13 residues. The germline V gene encodes CDR1 SEHNR and CDR2 FQNEAQ (reference sequence). V was cut by 4 bases and J by 6 bases, with 10 bases left in between.